Listed below are T cell receptor beta chains from one sample, sequenced in a study of Graves' ophthalmopathy and Graves' hyperthyroidism. TCRdb analysed the multiplex PCR reads with MiXCR anew, one entry per CDR3 protein. The data contain almost 750,000 distinct CDR3 sequences, around 40% of them singletons. Material for sequencing was peripheral blood. Receptors were obtained from an adult man with Graves' ophthalmopathy. The CDR3 runs from the conserved cysteine through the conserved F or W. A D gene is named only where the DNA matches it firmly. Size values are once, few and many counts, or a class for expanded clones, and some rows have none.

abundance,v_gene,j_gene,d_gene,CDR3aa,CDR3nt
.,TRBV5-1,TRBJ2-5,TRBD2,CASSPGLVGPNRGETQYF,TGCGCCAGCAGCCCCGGACTAGTAGGGCCAAATCGAGGGGAGACCCAGTACTTC
.,TRBV7-2,TRBJ1-2,.,CASSSGLDYTF,TGTGCCAGCAGTTCGGGATTGGATTACACCTTC
few,TRBV14,TRBJ2-7,TRBD2,CASSQVREGQQYF,TGTGCCAGCAGCCAAGTGCGGGAGGGGCAGCAGTACTTC
.,TRBV24-1,TRBJ1-3,.,CATSDEGQIYGYTIYF,TGTGCCACCAGTGACGAGGGGCAGATCTATGGCTACACCATATATTTT
few,TRBV7-2,TRBJ1-1,.,CASSYRGATEAFF,TGTGCCAGCAGCTACCGGGGAGCAACTGAAGCTTTCTTT
few,TRBV6-5,TRBJ1-1,.,CASRIIRAEAFF,TGTGCCAGCAGAATAATCCGGGCTGAAGCTTTCTTT
.,TRBV11-3,TRBJ1-5,.,CASNRGAVNQPQHF,TGTGCCAGCAATAGGGGGGCAGTTAATCAGCCCCAGCATTTT
.,TRBV29-1,TRBJ1-1,.,CSVEGGEDTDAFF,TGCAGCGTTGAAGGGGGGGAGGACACTGACGCTTTCTTT
.,TRBV6-5,TRBJ1-2,TRBD1,CASSFGQVEGYTF,TGTGCCAGCAGTTTTGGACAGGTCGAGGGCTACACCTTC
.,TRBV29-1,TRBJ1-3,TRBD1,CSSRRGRSSGNTIYF,TGCAGCAGTCGAAGGGGGCGAAGTTCTGGAAACACCATATATTTT
few,TRBV9,TRBJ2-7,.,CASSGGGYGQYF,TGTGCCAGCAGCGGGGGTGGCTACGGGCAGTACTTC
.,TRBV29-1,TRBJ1-2,TRBD1,CTGSRGPGGYGYTF,TGCACAGGGAGCAGGGGGCCCGGGGGCTATGGCTACACCTTC
.,TRBV2,TRBJ1-5,TRBD1,CASRAGTGSYQPQHF,TGTGCCAGCAGGGCCGGGACAGGATCTTATCAGCCCCAGCATTTT
.,TRBV10-3,TRBJ2-5,.,CASRPLRDQETQYF,TGTGCCAGCAGGCCCCTCAGGGACCAAGAGACCCAGTACTTC
.,TRBV9,TRBJ1-5,.,CASSISDFSSNQPQHF,TGTGCCAGCAGCATATCGGACTTCTCGAGCAATCAGCCCCAGCATTTT
many,TRBV9,TRBJ2-7,.,CASSVGGGRDEQYF,TGTGCCAGCAGCGTGGGAGGGGGCAGGGACGAGCAGTACTTC
.,TRBV20-1,TRBJ2-7,TRBD1,CSARGWDSKPEQYF,TGCAGTGCTAGAGGGTGGGACAGCAAGCCCGAGCAGTACTTC
.,TRBV9,TRBJ2-2,TRBD1,CASSTGGSNTGELFF,TGTGCCAGCAGCACAGGGGGCTCGAACACCGGGGAGCTGTTTTTT
.,TRBV20-1,TRBJ1-5,.,CSARGSIGQGFGQPQHF,TGCAGTGCTAGAGGAAGTATCGGGCAGGGGTTCGGTCAGCCCCAGCATTTT
.,TRBV7-2,TRBJ2-5,TRBD2,CASSLAGVAGGRYF,TGTGCCAGCAGCTTAGCGGGGGTAGCGGGAGGCCGGTACTTC
.,TRBV7-8,TRBJ1-2,.,CADSPFEGYTF,TGTGCCGACAGCCCCTTTGAGGGCTACACCTTC
.,TRBV20-1,TRBJ2-7,.,CSARGQGRQEQYF,TGCAGTGCTAGAGGGCAGGGAAGGCAAGAGCAGTACTTC
.,TRBV19,TRBJ1-5,.,CASSYLAQPQHF,TGTGCCAGTAGCTATCTTGCTCAGCCCCAGCATTTT
.,TRBV25-1,TRBJ1-3,TRBD1,CASSLGQGATGNTIYF,TGTGCCAGCAGCCTAGGACAGGGGGCGACTGGAAACACCATATATTTT
.,TRBV6-2/TRBV6-3,TRBJ2-7,.,CASSTPFAGEQYF,TGTGCCAGCAGTACCCCCTTCGCGGGAGAGCAGTACTTC
few,TRBV20-1,TRBJ1-2,.,CSATDSLNYGYTF,TGCAGTGCTACGGACAGCCTTAACTATGGCTACACCTTC
few,TRBV5-6,TRBJ2-5,.,CASCAGLALQTQYF,TGTGCCAGCTGCGCGGGGCTAGCGTTACAGACCCAGTACTTC
many,TRBV10-3,TRBJ1-1,.,CASSEFGTEAFF,TGTGCCAGCAGTGAATTTGGCACTGAAGCTTTCTTT
.,TRBV9,TRBJ1-3,.,CASSVEGGGNTIYF,TGTGCCAGCAGCGTAGAGGGGGGTGGAAACACCATATATTTT
.,TRBV25-1,TRBJ2-5,TRBD2,CATRSSGIGETQYF,TGTGCCACGCGAAGTAGCGGGATTGGAGAGACCCAGTACTTC
.,TRBV7-8,TRBJ1-5,.,CASGGDWGSNQPQHF,TGTGCCAGCGGTGGGGATTGGGGTAGCAATCAGCCCCAGCATTTT